The subject of this entry is one T cell receptor beta chain. The antigen this receptor binds is unknown. One base away there is no much larger clone; base qualities are not given. This sample is drawn from a study of shared clonotypes between healthy human individuals (dated by TCRdb to between 2020 and 2021). The study in broad terms: The cohort included three men and a couple of women between 18 and 49 years of age. Blood TCR repertoires of four to six healthy adults were deeply sequenced to estimate repertoire size and the extent of clonotype sharing between individuals. Libraries were prepared and TCR repertoires were sequenced by different laboratories using diverse techniques, in order to increase sequencing depth and limit assay-specific biases. Between about 0.9 and 9 billion PBMCs per donor were obtained by leukapheresis.

From its cysteine to its phenylalanine, the CDR3 spans 16 amino acids. The DNA shown is the 48-base CDR3, in frame from base 1. For CDR1 and CDR2, the germline V gene lists SGHAT and FQNNGV. Trimming removed 1 base from V and 8 bases from J, leaving 15 bases between the germline ends. The paper as a whole reports these results and caveats: The small number of donors limited the genetic and exposure-history diversity represented. Only blood was sampled, and tissue TCR repertoires likely differ from those in blood. Based on pairwise subsampling, the degree of clonotype sharing among donors was expected to be affected by sequencing depth.

TCR CDR3 regions were amplified from genomic DNA by multiplex PCR using the deep immunoSEQ assay. Genomic DNA extracted from each cell subset was distributed evenly over all wells of several immunoSEQ 96-well plates, and each plate served as one replicate. For unsorted PBMC, roughly 0.3 ug genomic DNA, equal to roughly 32,000 T cell genomes, was loaded into each replicate PCR. Unsorted PBMC genomic DNA was sequenced across ten immunoSEQ deep assay plates. Purified libraries were measured with a Qubit 3.0 fluorometer, size-checked on a Bioanalyzer 2100, and measured again with the KAPA Library Quantification kit. Every immunoSEQ 96-well plate was sequenced on a separate single-read 150-cycle Illumina NextSeq 550 flow cell. Concerning the study's data processing: Because the immunoSEQ output included only junctional sequences and no quality scores, the filtering could not be the same as the filtering used for full-length reads. Sequences were annotated with PyIR, a Python wrapper for IgBLAST v1.9, using IMGT germline references to assign V/J genes and CDR3. Reads were removed for weak V/J assignments (E-value above 1e-6), missing CDR3, stop codons, out-of-frame junctions, or ambiguous translated residues. V3J clonotypes were defined as sequences sharing the same inferred V gene, J gene, and CDR3 amino acid sequence. The percentage overlap between two repertoires was calculated by dividing the number of shared unique clonotypes by the size of the smaller repertoire. RTK rarefaction, the Chao1 estimator, and Recon v2.1 estimates of unobserved clonotypes were used to assess repertoire richness. TCRdb carries this immuneACCESS record with in-frame sequences only. Its versions omit some clonotypes, under half of them owing to an unresolved V gene in the studies checked, with the rest unexplained. From that table come the V and J calls and clone size; the DNA was used to work out D and trimming. A total of approximately 480,000 clones appear in this sample, about three quarters of them only once. 12% of the sample rests with the top ten.

Donors were healthy HIV-negative adults with no recently reported acute infections or vaccinations. Every donor was a Caucasian adult residing in Nashville, Tennessee, USA. For unsorted samples, some 90 million PBMCs were counted and genomic DNA was extracted with the QIAamp DNA Blood Mini kit. Blood was obtained by leukapheresis, after which PBMCs were separated by Ficoll-Histopaque density gradient centrifugation and cryopreserved in liquid nitrogen vapor phase. The rearranged segments are TRBV11-2 and TRBJ1-6, with TRBD1 tentatively as D gene (5 bases match). The origin of this receptor is a woman between 40 and 55 years old in good health. Some clones in this sample may be carry-over from other donors' samples. Sequences were obtained from PBMCs. The DNA is TGTGCCAGCAGCTTAGTCGGCAGGGCAAGGGATTCACCCCTCCACTTT. Translated, it gives CASSLVGRARDSPLHF.